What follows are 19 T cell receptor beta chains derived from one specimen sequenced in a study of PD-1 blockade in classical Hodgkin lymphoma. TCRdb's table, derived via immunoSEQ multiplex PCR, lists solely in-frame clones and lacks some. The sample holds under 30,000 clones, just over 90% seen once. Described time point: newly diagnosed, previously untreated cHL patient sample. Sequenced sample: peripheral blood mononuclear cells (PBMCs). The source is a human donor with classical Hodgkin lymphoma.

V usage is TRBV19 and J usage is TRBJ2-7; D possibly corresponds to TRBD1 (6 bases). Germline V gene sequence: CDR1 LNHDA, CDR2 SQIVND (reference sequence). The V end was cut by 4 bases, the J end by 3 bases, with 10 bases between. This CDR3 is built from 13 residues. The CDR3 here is CASSTGDLYEQYF. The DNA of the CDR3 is TGTGCCAGTAGTACAGGGGACCTCTACGAGCAGTACTTC.

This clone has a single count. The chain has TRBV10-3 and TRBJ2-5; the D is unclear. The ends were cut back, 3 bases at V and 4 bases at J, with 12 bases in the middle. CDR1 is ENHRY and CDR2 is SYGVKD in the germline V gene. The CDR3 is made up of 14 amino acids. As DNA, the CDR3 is TGTGCCATCAGTGATTTGGTCGACGGAGAGACCCAGTACTTC. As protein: CAISDLVDGETQYF.

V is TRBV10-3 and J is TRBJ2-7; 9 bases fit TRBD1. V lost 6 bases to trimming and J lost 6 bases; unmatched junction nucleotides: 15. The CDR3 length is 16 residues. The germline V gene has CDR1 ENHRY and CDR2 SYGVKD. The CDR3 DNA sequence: TGTGCCATCAGCAGTGGAACCGGGACAGGGAGACTCGAGCAGTACTTC. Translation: CAISSGTGTGRLEQYF.

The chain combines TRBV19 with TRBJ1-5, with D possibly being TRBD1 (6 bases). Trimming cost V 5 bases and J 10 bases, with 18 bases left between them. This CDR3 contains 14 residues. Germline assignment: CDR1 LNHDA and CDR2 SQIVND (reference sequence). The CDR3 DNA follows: TGTGCCAGTAGTTGGTTAGACAAAGGGGGACCCCAGCATTTT. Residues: CASSWLDKGGPQHF.

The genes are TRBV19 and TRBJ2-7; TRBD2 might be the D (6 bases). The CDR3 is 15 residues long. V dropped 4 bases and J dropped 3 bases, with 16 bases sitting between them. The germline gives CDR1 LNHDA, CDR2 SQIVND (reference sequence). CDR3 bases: TGTGCCAGTAGTAGTTCGGGCTGGGGGGTCTACGAGCAGTACTTC. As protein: CASSSSGWGVYEQYF.

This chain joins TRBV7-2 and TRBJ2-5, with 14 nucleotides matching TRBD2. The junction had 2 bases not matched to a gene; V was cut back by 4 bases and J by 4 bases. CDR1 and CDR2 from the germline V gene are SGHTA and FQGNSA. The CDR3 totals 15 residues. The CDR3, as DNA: TGTGCCAGCAGCTGGGGACTAGCGGGAGCAGAGACCCAGTACTTC. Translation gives CASSWGLAGAETQYF.

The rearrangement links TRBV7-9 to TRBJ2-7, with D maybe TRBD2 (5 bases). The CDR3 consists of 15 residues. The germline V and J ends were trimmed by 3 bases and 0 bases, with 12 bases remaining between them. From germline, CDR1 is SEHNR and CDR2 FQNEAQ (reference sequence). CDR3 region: CASSLSYRGSYEQYF. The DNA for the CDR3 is TGTGCCAGCAGCTTGAGTTACCGGGGCTCCTACGAGCAGTACTTC.

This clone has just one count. CDR3 bases: TGCGCCAGCAGCTTGGAGGGGGGACTAGTTGGCGAGCAGTACTTC. Protein: CASSLEGGLVGEQYF. This chain connects TRBV5-1 to TRBJ2-7; 8 bases agree with TRBD2. CDR3 length: 15 residues. Germline assignment: CDR1 SGHRS and CDR2 YFSETQ. The junction had 8 bases not matched to a gene; V was cut back by 0 bases and J by 6 bases.

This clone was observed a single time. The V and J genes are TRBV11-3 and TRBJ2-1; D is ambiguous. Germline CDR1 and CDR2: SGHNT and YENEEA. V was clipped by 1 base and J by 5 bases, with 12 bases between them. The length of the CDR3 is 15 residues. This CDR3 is CASSLGASSHNEQFF. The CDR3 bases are TGTGCCAGCAGCTTAGGAGCTAGTAGTCACAATGAGCAGTTCTTC.

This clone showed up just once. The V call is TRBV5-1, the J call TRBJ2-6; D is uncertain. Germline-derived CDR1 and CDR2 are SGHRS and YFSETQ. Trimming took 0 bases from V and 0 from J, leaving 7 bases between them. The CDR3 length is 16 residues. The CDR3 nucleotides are TGCGCCAGCAGCTTGGCAATCTTCTCTGGGGCCAACGTCCTGACTTTC. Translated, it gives CASSLAIFSGANVLTF.

CDR3 coding DNA: TGTGCCAGCAATTCTAACTATGGCTACACCTTC. The encoded protein is CASNSNYGYTF. V gene TRBV6-6 combines with J gene TRBJ1-2, with unresolved D. Per germline, CDR1 MNHNY and CDR2 SVGAGI (reference sequence). CDR3 length equals 11 residues. Trimming removed 7 bases at V and 0 bases at J, with 3 bases between.

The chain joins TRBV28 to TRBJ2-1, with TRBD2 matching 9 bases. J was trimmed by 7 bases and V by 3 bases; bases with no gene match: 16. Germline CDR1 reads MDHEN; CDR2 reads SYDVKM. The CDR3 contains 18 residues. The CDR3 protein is CASSLPRASGTVGNEQFF. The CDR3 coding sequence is TGTGCCAGCAGTTTGCCTCGGGCTAGCGGGACGGTAGGTAATGAGCAGTTCTTC.

This CDR3 reads CASSLVVNSNQPQHF. The CDR3 DNA reads TGTGCCAGCAGCTTAGTAGTTAATAGCAATCAGCCCCAGCATTTT. This chain joins TRBV7-2 and TRBJ1-5; D call uncertain. V lost 1 base, J lost 0 bases, and 7 bases lay in between. CDR3 size: 15 residues. Per the germline V gene, CDR1 is SGHTA and CDR2 is FQGNSA. The variable domain in full, completed from reference TRBV7-2 and TRBJ1-5, reads GAGVSQSPSNKVTEKGKDVELRCDPISGHTALYWYRQSLGQGLEFLIYFQGNSAPDKSGLPSDRFSAERTGGSVSTLTIQRTQQEDSAVYLCASSLVVNSNQPQHFGDGTRLSIL.

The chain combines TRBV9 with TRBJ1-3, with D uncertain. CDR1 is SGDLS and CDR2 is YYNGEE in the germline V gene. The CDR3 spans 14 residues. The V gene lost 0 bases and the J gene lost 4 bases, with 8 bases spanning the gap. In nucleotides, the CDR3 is TGTGCCAGCAGCGTAGACGATACCGGAAACACCATATATTTT. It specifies CASSVDDTGNTIYF. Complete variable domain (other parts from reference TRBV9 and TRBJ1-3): DSGVTQTPKHLITATGQRVTLRCSPRSGDLSVYWYQQSLDQGLQFLIQYYNGEERAKGNILERFSAQQFPDLHSELNLSSLELGDSALYFCASSVDDTGNTIYFGEGSWLTVV.

Here the CDR3 reads CASSLGPLRINYGYTF. Written as DNA, the CDR3 is TGCGCCAGCAGCTTGGGACCTCTACGCATTAACTATGGCTACACCTTC. The chain joins TRBV5-1 to TRBJ1-2; no clear D gene. There are 16 residues in the CDR3. Germline CDR1 is SGHRS and CDR2 is YFSETQ. Trimming removed 0 bases from V and 1 base from J, with 13 bases in between.

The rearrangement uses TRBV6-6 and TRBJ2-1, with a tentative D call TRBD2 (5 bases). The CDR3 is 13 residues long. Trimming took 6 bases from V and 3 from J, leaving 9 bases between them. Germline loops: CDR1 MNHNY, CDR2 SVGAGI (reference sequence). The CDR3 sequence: CASRPTSYNEQFF. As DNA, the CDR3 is TGTGCCAGCAGGCCCACTAGCTACAATGAGCAGTTCTTC.

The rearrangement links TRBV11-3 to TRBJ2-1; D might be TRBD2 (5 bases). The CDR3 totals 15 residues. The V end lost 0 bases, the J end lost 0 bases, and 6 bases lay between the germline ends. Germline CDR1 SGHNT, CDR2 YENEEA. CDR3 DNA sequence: TGTGCCAGCAGCTTAGAGACTAACTCCTACAATGAGCAGTTCTTC. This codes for CASSLETNSYNEQFF.

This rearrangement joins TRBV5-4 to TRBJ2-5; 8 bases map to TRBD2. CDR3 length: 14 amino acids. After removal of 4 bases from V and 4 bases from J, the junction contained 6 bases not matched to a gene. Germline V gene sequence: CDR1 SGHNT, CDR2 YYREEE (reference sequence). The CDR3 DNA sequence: TGTGCCAGCAGCCTCCGGCTAGCGGGAGAGACCCAGTACTTC. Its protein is CASSLRLAGETQYF.

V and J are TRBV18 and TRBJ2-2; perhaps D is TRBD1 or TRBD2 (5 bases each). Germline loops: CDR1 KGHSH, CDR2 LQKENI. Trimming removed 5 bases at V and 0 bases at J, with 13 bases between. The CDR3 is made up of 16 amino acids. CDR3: CASSSIGTANTGELFF. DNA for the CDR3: TGTGCCAGCTCATCTATCGGGACGGCGAACACCGGGGAGCTGTTTTTT.